Sequencing of this T cell receptor beta chain was carried out in a study of CD8+CD57+ T cells in acquired aplastic anemia. General study findings and limits: Any difference that existed in CD8+ Simpson's diversity between patients and controls was not significant.

All patients picked for sequencing had shown, by flow cytometry, an expansion of CD8+CD57+ cells. In the case of this clonotype: No antigen is known for it.

The V gene's germline CDR1 is SEHNR and CDR2 FQNEAQ (reference sequence). This CDR3 is 14 amino acids long. V gave up 6 bases and J gave up 7 bases; unmatched junction bases: 7. Genomic DNA templated the TCR beta VDJ and CDR3 profiling. TCRdb passed the reads through MiXCR, listing each CDR3 protein once. The data show over 150,000 distinct CDR3 sequences, 63% seen once. The sequenced sample consisted of sorted CD4+, CD8+, or CD8+CD57+ T cells (not recorded which) from PBMCs. The chain has TRBV7-9 and TRBJ2-7, with 12 bases lining up with TRBD2. The TCR originated in a human donor with aplastic anemia. CDR3 bases: TGTGCCAGCAGGCGACTAGCGGGGGTAGGGGAGCAGTACTTC. Translated: CASRRLAGVGEQYF.